This T cell receptor (beta chain) was obtained from a study of T cell responses to AZD1222 COVID-19 vaccine. Study-level findings and limits: Targets within unmutated variant regions were reportedly found for nearly half of spike-specific TCRs. Repertoires were collected only later (after the peak T cell response had occurred). Spike-specific TCR depth and breadth grew after two AZD1222 doses. The donors showed a predominance of white British ancestry and of females, with possible underestimation of clonal diversity.

As regards this clone: As yet, its antigen is unknown.

Germline CDR1 is MGHRA and CDR2 is YSYEKL. Trimming took 0 bases from V and 2 from J, leaving 14 bases between them. This CDR3 is 16 amino acids long. The assay was immunoSEQ multiplex PCR, and TCRdb's table has in-frame clones only and misses some. The sample holds about 130,000 clones, around 93% seen once. The sample consisted of peripheral blood, taken 28 days after the second AZD1222 dose. The chain couples TRBV4-1 to TRBJ2-7; D is possibly TRBD2 (7 bases). This TCR derives from an adult who received the AZD1222 COVID-19 vaccine. The DNA of the CDR3 is TGCGCCAGCAGCCAAGATGGGACGGGGGGCCCCTACGAGCAGTACTTC. Its translation: CASSQDGTGGPYEQYF.